These 9 T cell receptor beta chains were sequenced from one sample in a study of neurological immune-mediated disorders (dated by TCRdb to about 2019). Libraries were built with 5' RACE. Sequencing took place on an Illumina HiSeq 2500. Through fastp at Q25 and MiXCR, TCRdb rebuilt clones from the public reads, retaining in-frame beta chains. Each CDR3 protein appears once, grouped with its most common genes and DNA. The sample profile shows tens of thousands of distinct CDR3 sequences; 4% to 5.5% of them were found once. Clones ranked in the top ten supply approximately 2.8% of the sample. Sequencing was done on a sample of PBMCs. These receptors were taken from a man aged 50-59 years with multiple sclerosis.

This clonotype showed up just a few times. The chain links TRBV6-2 or TRBV6-3 to TRBJ2-7; 8 bases fit TRBD2. The germline gives CDR1 MNHEY, CDR2 SVGEGT. CDR3 size: 14 residues. V was clipped by 6 bases and J by 2 bases; unmatched bases: 6. As DNA, the CDR3 is TGTGCCAGCAGCCCCACGGGAGGGCCCTACGAGCAGTACTTC. Its protein product is CASSPTGGPYEQYF.

In its sample, this clonotype was seen many times. This chain uses TRBV28 with TRBJ1-2, with D unresolved. The germline V and J ends were trimmed by 5 bases and 3 bases, with 16 bases remaining between them. This CDR3 contains 15 residues. Germline-derived CDR1 and CDR2 are MDHEN and SYDVKM. The DNA for the CDR3 is TGTGCCAGCAGTCTTATGCCGGGCAGGCACTATGGCTACACCTTC. It specifies CASSLMPGRHYGYTF.

This clonotype appeared many times. J is TRBJ2-3 and V is TRBV4-1; TRBD2 agrees at 7 bases. Germline V gene data show CDR1 as MGHRA and CDR2 as YSYEKL. The CDR3 runs 14 residues. Trimming removed 5 bases from V and 3 bases from J; junction bases left unmatched: 5. CDR3 coding DNA: TGCGCCAGCAGCAAGGGACTAACGACAGATACGCAGTATTTT. It encodes CASSKGLTTDTQYF.

In its sample, this clonotype was seen many times. The J gene is TRBJ2-1, the V gene TRBV3-1; D is possibly TRBD1 or TRBD2 (5 bases each). Germline V gene data show CDR1 as LGHDT and CDR2 as YNNKEL (reference sequence). The CDR3 is 16 amino acids. With 1 base removed from V and 8 bases from J, the gap between germline ends came to 18 bases. This CDR3 is CASSQGGWGSGDEQFF. The CDR3 DNA reads as TGTGCCAGCAGCCAAGGGGGGTGGGGGAGTGGGGATGAGCAGTTCTTC.

The V gene is TRBV15, the J gene TRBJ2-7; 12 bases agree with TRBD1. The CDR3 is 15 amino acids. Germline assignment: CDR1 LNHNV and CDR2 YYDKDF (reference sequence). V lost 5 bases to trimming and J lost 3 bases; unmatched junction nucleotides: 5. CDR3 in DNA: TGTGCCACCAGCGGGGGACAGGGGGCTATCTACGAGCAGTACTTC. Amino acid sequence: CATSGGQGAIYEQYF.

This clonotype was seen more than once but under ten times. The chain has TRBV20-1 and TRBJ2-7; D is uncertain. V lost 2 bases and J 3 bases, leaving 11 bases between the germline ends. This CDR3 has 13 residues. Germline values: CDR1 DFQATT, CDR2 SNEGSKA (reference sequence). The CDR3 protein is CSARPRPFYEQYF. The DNA of the CDR3 is TGCAGTGCTAGACCTAGACCATTCTACGAGCAGTACTTC.

This chain connects TRBV28 to TRBJ1-1; tentative D call: TRBD1 (5 bases). The V gene's germline CDR1 is MDHEN and CDR2 SYDVKM. Trimming cost V 5 bases and J 8 bases, with 21 bases left between them. The CDR3 consists of 15 residues. Written as DNA, the CDR3 is TGTGCCAGCAGTCCACCGGGAAAGGGACTTGCAGAAGCTTTCTTT. This encodes CASSPPGKGLAEAFF. Using reference TRBV28 and TRBJ1-1 for the parts outside the CDR3, the full variable domain is DVKVTQSSRYLVKRTGEKVFLECVQDMDHENMFWYRQDPGLGLRLIYFSYDVKMKEKGDIPEGYSVSREKKERFSLILESASTNQTSMYLCASSPPGKGLAEAFFGQGTRLTVV.

This clonotype has a count of ten or more. CDR3 nucleotides: TGTGCCAGCAGCGGGGGTGGCTATGGCTACACCTTC. Translated, it gives CASSGGGYGYTF. The chain couples TRBV7-6 to TRBJ1-2; a possible D gene is TRBD1 (5 bases). Germline V gene data show CDR1 as SGHVS and CDR2 as FNYEAQ. Trimming removed 5 bases from V and 4 bases from J, with 8 bases in between. This CDR3 spans 12 amino acids.

There are many counts of this clonotype. The CDR3, as DNA: TGCGCCAGCAGCGGAGGACAGGGCTACGAGCAGTACTTC. Its protein is CASSGGQGYEQYF. The chain joins TRBV5-1 to TRBJ2-7; 8 positions match TRBD1. Germline lookup yields CDR1 SGHRS and CDR2 YFSETQ. Trimming at V came to 4 bases and at J to 3 bases, leaving 3 bases not matched to a gene. The CDR3 has 13 amino acids.